This TCR beta chain is drawn from a study of blood T cell repertoires in COVID-19. Across the whole study: Specimens from acute and convalescent COVID-19 originated in the United States, Italy and Spain.

Produced via immunoSEQ multiplex PCR; TCRdb's table is partial and in-frame only. In the table there are hundreds of thousands of clones, around 91% of which are singletons. The CDR3 is made up of 16 amino acids. The trim removed 1 base at V and 6 bases at J, leaving 6 bases unmatched. Germline values: CDR1 LGHNA, CDR2 YSLEER. This clone appeared a few times. The sample consisted of peripheral blood. The receptor comes from a woman between 35 and 50 years old with COVID-19, enrolled during active disease. The chain is built from TRBV4-3 and TRBJ1-4; TRBD1 aligns across 9 bases. CDR3 nucleotides: TGCGCCAGCAGCCAAGGGAAGGACAGGGGTGATGAAAAACTGTTTTTT. Amino acid sequence: CASSQGKDRGDEKLFF.